The clone carrying this T cell receptor beta chain has just a few counts. The antigen is unknown. The junction departs from the called germline gene at one end, perhaps through a read error. PCR amplification relied on 60 Vbeta primers (plus 13 Jbeta primers). Clones were sequenced by immunoSEQ multiplex PCR, and TCRdb holds only the in-frame ones, with some missing. The repertoire has under 150,000 clones, more than 60% of them found once; the top ten carry less than 3.5%. The data stem from a study of cytomegalovirus exposure and HLA in healthy donors. Study-level results: HLA-A and HLA-B allele assignments for most subjects were reportedly predicted accurately using TCR beta sequences. A few chains linked to CMV were shown in vitro to be specific for CMV antigens. Later, an analysis found that common viral pathogens appeared to be linked with several of the most significant clusters.

This sequence originates from a male donor in good health and CMV-seronegative. The sequenced sample was PBMCs.

Here the CDR3 DNA reads TGTGCCTGCAGCCGCCGAGGGGAGGGGTACACAGATACGCAGTATTTT. It translates to CACSRRGEGYTDTQYF. The chain uses TRBV4-2 and TRBJ2-3, with TRBD2 matching 7 bases. This CDR3 is built from 16 residues. Germline-derived CDR1 and CDR2 are LGHNA and YNFKEQ.